This T cell receptor beta chain is from a study of metastatic and nonmetastatic thyroid tumors. No treatment had been given to any patient before thyroid surgery. MiXCR was used by TCRdb to re-call the PCR reads. The sample has about 16,000 clones; roughly 13% are singletons. Germline CDR1 is MNHNS and CDR2 is SASEGT. Trimming took off 6 bases at V and 13 bases at J, with 13 bases between the two ends. This CDR3 has 12 amino acids. This clone has more than one count but fewer than ten. Sequencing was performed on blood. This chain uses TRBV6-1 with TRBJ1-6; D unclear. The TCR sequence derives from a female donor with papillary thyroid cancer or a benign thyroid nodule (not recorded which). Some clones in this sample may be carry-over from other donors' samples. The CDR3 DNA reads TGTGCCAGCAGCGCCTTCCTTTCGCCCCTCCACTTT. Translation gives CASSAFLSPLHF.